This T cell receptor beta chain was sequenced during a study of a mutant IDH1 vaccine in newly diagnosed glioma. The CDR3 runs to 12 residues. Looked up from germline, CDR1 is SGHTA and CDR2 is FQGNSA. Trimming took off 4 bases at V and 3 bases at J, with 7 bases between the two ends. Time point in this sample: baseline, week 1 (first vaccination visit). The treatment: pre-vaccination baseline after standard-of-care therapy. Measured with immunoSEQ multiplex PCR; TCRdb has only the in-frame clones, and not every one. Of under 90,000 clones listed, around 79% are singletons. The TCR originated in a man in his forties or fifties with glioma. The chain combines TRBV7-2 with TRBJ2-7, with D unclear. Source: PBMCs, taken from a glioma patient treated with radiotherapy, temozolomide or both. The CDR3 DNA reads TGTGCCAGCAGCTCGCTGGGCTACGAGCAGTACTTC. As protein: CASSSLGYEQYF.